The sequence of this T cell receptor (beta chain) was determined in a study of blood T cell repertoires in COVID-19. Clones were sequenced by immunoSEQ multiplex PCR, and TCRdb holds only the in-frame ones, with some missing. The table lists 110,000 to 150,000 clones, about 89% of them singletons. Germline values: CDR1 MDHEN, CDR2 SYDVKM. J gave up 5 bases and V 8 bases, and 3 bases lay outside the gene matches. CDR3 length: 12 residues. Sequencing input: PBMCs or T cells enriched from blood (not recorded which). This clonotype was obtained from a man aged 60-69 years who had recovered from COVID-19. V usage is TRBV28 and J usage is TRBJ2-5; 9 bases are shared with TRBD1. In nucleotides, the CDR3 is TGTGCCAGCGAGGGACAGGGTGAGACCCAGTACTTC. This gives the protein CASEGQGETQYF.